This T cell receptor beta chain was retrieved from a study of T cell repertoires in ileal Crohn's disease. About this clone itself: Its antigen is not known.

The V end lost 5 bases, the J end lost 5 bases, and 13 bases lay between the germline ends. The CDR3 spans 14 residues. Per germline, CDR1 LGHNA and CDR2 YSLEER. Study-wide results and caveats: Every patient over 26.8% clonality showed endoscopic recurrence.

TCRdb's copy holds only in-frame clones and misses some; the assay was immunoSEQ multiplex PCR. Among some 16,000 clones listed, roughly 91% were seen once. This clonotype was obtained from an adult with Crohn's disease. Sequenced: ileal tissue. J is TRBJ2-1 and V is TRBV4-3; D not resolved. CDR3: CASSYLPDDNEQFF. In DNA, the CDR3 is TGCGCCAGCAGCTACTTGCCCGATGACAATGAGCAGTTCTTC.